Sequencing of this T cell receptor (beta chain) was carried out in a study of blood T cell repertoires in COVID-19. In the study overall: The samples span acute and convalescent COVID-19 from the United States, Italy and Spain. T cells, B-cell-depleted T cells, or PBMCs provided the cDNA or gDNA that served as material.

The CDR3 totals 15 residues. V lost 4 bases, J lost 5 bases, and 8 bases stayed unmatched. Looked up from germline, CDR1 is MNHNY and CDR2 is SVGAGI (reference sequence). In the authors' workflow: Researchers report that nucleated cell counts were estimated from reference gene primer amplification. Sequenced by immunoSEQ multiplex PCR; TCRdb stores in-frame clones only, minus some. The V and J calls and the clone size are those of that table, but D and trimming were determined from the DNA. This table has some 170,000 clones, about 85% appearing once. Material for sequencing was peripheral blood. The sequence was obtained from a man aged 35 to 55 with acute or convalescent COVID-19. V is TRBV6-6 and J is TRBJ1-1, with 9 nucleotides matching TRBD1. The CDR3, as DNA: TGTGCCAGCAGTTTCAAACCGGACAGGGGAACTGAAGCTTTCTTT. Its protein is CASSFKPDRGTEAFF.